Reported below is one TCR beta chain. The antigen is not known. The source of the sample is a study of T cell responses to AZD1222 COVID-19 vaccine. Study observations and caveats: In the spike-specific TCR repertoire, nearly half reportedly target unmutated variant regions. Donor demographics were predominantly white British with a female majority; clonal diversity may be underestimated.

The assay was immunoSEQ multiplex PCR, and TCRdb's table has in-frame clones only and misses some. The table lists 65,000 to 95,000 clones, around 81% of them singletons. The clonotype comes from an adult in good health. Sequenced material: peripheral blood, taken on day 0 of AZD1222 vaccination.

As DNA, the CDR3 is TGTGCCAGCTCAGGGCCGGGACTCACTACAGATACGCAGTATTTT. Residues: CASSGPGLTTDTQYF. This chain joins TRBV18 and TRBJ2-3, with D perhaps matching TRBD2 (6 bases). Germline V lookup: CDR1 KGHSH, CDR2 LQKENI. The CDR3 is made up of 15 amino acids. V lost 5 bases and J 3 bases, leaving 15 bases between the germline ends.